What follows describes a single TCR beta chain. These data come from a study of Ad26.COV2.S vaccination and SARS-CoV-2 variants. Treatment indicated: about 20 received Ad26.COV2.S at low or high dose, single or two shots; about 5 received placebo; per-sample allocation not given. Following the first vaccine or placebo injection, samples were taken on day 63. Sequencing was performed with immunoSEQ multiplex PCR; in TCRdb, only in-frame clones are kept and a portion is missing. The table lists some 400,000 clones, 75% to 90% of them singletons. Germline CDR1 reads SGHNT; CDR2 reads YYREEE (reference sequence). V was pared by 1 base and J by 5 bases, with 2 bases of the junction left unmatched. CDR3 size: 14 residues.

The sample in question was peripheral blood, obtained in a trial of Ad26.COV2.S vaccine versus placebo. The sequence derives from a person between 18 and 60 years old who received the Ad26.COV2.S COVID-19 vaccine or a placebo. V usage is TRBV5-4 and J usage is TRBJ2-7; the match to TRBD2 covers 11 bases. CDR3 in DNA: TGTGCCAGCAGCTTGACTAGCGGGAGCAACGAGCAGTACTTC. Its protein is CASSLTSGSNEQYF.